These 8 T cell receptor beta chains originate from one sample sequenced in a study of T cells in Graves' hyperthyroidism and ophthalmopathy. Researchers amplified the TCR beta CDR3 regions from RNA transcripts. A set of HTBI primers served as the primers for a first-round RT-PCR of the TCR CDR3. MiXCR, run by TCRdb on the multiplex PCR reads, gives a single entry per CDR3 protein. The table shows roughly 600,000 distinct CDR3 sequences, with roughly 15% occurring only once. Specimen: blood. Every receptor here comes from a woman in her fifties or sixties with Graves' ophthalmopathy.

This clonotype was seen a handful of times. The chain recombines TRBV19 with TRBJ2-1; D possibly uses TRBD1 or TRBD2 (5 bases each). With 10 bases removed from V and 7 bases from J, the gap between germline ends came to 23 bases. Germline V gene lookup returns CDR1 LNHDA and CDR2 SQIVND (reference sequence). The CDR3 consists of 15 residues. The CDR3, as DNA: TGTGCCACTCTACTCCCCGGGACCACCGGGAATGAGCAGTTCTTC. Its protein product is CATLLPGTTGNEQFF.

The J gene is TRBJ1-4, the V gene TRBV7-9, with TRBD1 as a possible D gene (5 bases). CDR1 and CDR2 from the germline V gene are SEHNR and FQNEAQ (reference sequence). The V end lost 5 bases, the J end lost 8 bases, and 18 bases lay between the germline ends. This CDR3 has 15 residues. The CDR3 sequence: CASSKSEGFSEKLFF. CDR3 DNA sequence: TGTGCCAGCAGCAAAAGCGAGGGGTTCTCGGAAAAACTGTTTTTT.

At least ten counts were recorded for this clonotype. The V gene is TRBV6-2 or TRBV6-3, the J gene TRBJ2-1, with D possibly TRBD2 on 6 matching bases. The length of the CDR3 is 16 residues. Germline V lookup: CDR1 MNHEY, CDR2 SVGEGT. Trimming took 2 bases from V and 5 from J, leaving 16 bases between them. The CDR3 loop reads CASSYAGRVFHNEQFF. The CDR3 coding sequence is TGTGCCAGCAGTTACGCGGGGCGTGTCTTCCACAATGAGCAGTTCTTC.

This clonotype was observed at least ten times. The chain recombines TRBV20-1 with TRBJ2-1; TRBD2 aligns across 12 bases. The CDR3 is 14 residues long. Germline V gene data show CDR1 as DFQATT and CDR2 as SNEGSKA (reference sequence). Trimming removed 4 bases from V and 7 bases from J; junction bases left unmatched: 5. In DNA form, the CDR3 reads TGCAGTGCTAAATCTAGCGGGAGGGGGAATGAGCAGTTCTTC. Protein sequence: CSAKSSGRGNEQFF.

The chain uses TRBV5-1 and TRBJ1-4; D is unresolved. This CDR3 has 14 residues. Per the germline V gene, CDR1 is SGHRS and CDR2 is YFSETQ. The V gene lost 0 bases and the J gene lost 6 bases, with 9 bases spanning the gap. As DNA, the CDR3 is TGCGCCAGCAGCTTGGGGGGTTCTTATGAAAAACTGTTTTTT. Translated, it gives CASSLGGSYEKLFF.

This clonotype has only a few counts. V is TRBV20-1 and J is TRBJ2-3; 10 nucleotides align to TRBD2. The length of the CDR3 is 16 residues. CDR1 DFQATT and CDR2 SNEGSKA come from the germline V gene (reference sequence). V shed 1 base, J shed 4 bases, and the junction held 8 bases outside the gene matches. The chain's CDR3 is CSARGTASGSPDTQYF. The CDR3 DNA sequence: TGCAGTGCTAGAGGGACGGCTAGCGGGAGCCCAGATACGCAGTATTTT.

The table lists this clonotype with many counts. V usage is TRBV20-1 and J usage is TRBJ1-2; the match to TRBD1 covers 7 bases. Looked up from germline, CDR1 is DFQATT and CDR2 is SNEGSKA (reference sequence). This CDR3 spans 14 amino acids. V lost 6 bases, J lost 7 bases, and 14 bases stayed unmatched. The DNA of the CDR3 is TGCAGTGCCGCCCCTAATGACAGGGTGGGTGGCTACACCTTC. Its protein product is CSAAPNDRVGGYTF.

The sample holds many counts of this clonotype. V gene TRBV20-1 combines with J gene TRBJ1-1; 8 nucleotides align to TRBD1. Trimming cost V 2 bases and J 6 bases; bases outside gene matches: 5. Per the germline V gene, CDR1 is DFQATT and CDR2 is SNEGSKA (reference sequence). The CDR3 covers 13 residues. CDR3 region: CSARSTQGAEAFF. The CDR3 region has the DNA TGCAGTGCTAGATCTACACAGGGGGCTGAAGCTTTCTTT.